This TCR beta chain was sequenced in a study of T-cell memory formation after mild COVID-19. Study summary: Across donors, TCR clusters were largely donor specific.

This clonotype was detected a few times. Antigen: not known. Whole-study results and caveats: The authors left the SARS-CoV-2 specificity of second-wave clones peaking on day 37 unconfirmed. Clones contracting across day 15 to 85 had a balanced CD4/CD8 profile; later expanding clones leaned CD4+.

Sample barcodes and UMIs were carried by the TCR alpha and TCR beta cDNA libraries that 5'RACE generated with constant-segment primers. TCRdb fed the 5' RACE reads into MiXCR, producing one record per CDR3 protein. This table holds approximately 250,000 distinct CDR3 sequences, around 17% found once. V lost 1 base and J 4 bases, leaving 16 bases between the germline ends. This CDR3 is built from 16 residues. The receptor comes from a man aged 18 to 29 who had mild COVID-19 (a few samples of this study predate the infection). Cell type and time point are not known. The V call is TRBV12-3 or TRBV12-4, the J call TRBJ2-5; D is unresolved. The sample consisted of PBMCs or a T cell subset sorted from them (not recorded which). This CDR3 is CASSLVVELMGETQYF. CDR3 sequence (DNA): TGTGCCAGCAGTTTAGTAGTTGAGTTGATGGGAGAGACCCAGTACTTC.